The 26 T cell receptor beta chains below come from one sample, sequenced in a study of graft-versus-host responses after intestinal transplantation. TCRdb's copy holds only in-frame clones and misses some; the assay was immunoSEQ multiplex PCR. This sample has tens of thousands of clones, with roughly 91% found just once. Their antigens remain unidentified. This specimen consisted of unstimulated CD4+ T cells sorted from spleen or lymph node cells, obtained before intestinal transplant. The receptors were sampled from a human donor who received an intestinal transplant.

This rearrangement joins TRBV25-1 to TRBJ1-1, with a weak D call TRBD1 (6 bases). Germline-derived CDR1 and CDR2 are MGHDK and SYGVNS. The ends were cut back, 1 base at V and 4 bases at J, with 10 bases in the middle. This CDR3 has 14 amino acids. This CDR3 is CASSESLGGTEAFF. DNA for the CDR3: TGTGCCAGCAGTGAATCTCTAGGGGGCACTGAAGCTTTCTTT.

CDR3 in amino acids: CASSHRVDLSLRIFDRYTF. Written as DNA, the CDR3 is TGTGCCAGTAGTCACCGAGTAGACTTGAGTCTTAGGATCTTTGATCGCTACACCTTC. The chain has TRBV19 and TRBJ1-2; no reliable D call. The CDR3 sequence is 19 residues long. The germline gives CDR1 LNHDA, CDR2 SQIVND (reference sequence). V lost 5 bases and J 9 bases, leaving 34 bases between the germline ends.

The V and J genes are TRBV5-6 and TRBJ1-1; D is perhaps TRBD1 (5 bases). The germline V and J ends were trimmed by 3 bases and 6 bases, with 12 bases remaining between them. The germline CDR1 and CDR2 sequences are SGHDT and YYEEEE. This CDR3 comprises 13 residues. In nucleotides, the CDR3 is TGTGCCAGCAGCTGGTACAGGTCCCCTGAAGCTTTCTTT. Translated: CASSWYRSPEAFF.

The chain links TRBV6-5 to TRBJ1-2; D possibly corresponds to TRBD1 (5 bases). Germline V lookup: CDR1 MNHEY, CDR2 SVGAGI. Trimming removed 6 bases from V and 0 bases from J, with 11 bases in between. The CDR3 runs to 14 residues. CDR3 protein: CASRPTTANYGYTF. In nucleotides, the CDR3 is TGTGCCAGCAGACCCACGACAGCTAACTATGGCTACACCTTC.

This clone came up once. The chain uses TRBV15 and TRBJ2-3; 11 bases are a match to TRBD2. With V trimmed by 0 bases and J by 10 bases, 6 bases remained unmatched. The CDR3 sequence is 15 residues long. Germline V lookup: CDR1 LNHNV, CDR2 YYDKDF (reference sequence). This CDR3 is CATSRDVLAGGPQYF. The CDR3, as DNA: TGTGCCACCAGCAGAGATGTCCTAGCGGGGGGACCGCAGTATTTT.

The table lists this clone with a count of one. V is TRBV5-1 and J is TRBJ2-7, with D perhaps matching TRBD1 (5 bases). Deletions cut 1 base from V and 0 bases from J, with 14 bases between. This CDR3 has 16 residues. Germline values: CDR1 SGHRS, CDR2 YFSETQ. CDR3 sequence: CASSLQAGQSSYEQYF. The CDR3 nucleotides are TGCGCCAGCAGCTTGCAGGCAGGGCAGAGCTCCTACGAGCAGTACTTC.

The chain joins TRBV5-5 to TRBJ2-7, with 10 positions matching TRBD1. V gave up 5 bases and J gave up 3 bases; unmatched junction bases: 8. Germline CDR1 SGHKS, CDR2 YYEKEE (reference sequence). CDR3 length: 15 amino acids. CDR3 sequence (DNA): TGTGCCAGCAGGACCTTGACAGGGGGCGGCTACGAGCAGTACTTC. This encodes CASRTLTGGGYEQYF.

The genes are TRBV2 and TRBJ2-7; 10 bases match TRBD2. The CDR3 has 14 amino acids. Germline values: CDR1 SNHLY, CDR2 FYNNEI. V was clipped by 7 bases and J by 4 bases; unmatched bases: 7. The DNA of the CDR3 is TGTGCCAGCAAGTTCGGGACTAGCGTTTACGAGCAGTACTTC. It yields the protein CASKFGTSVYEQYF.

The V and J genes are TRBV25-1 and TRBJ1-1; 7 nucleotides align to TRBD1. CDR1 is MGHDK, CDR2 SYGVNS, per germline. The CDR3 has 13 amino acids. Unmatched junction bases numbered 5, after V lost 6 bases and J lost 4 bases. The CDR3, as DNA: TGTGCCAGCAGCCCCTGGACAGGCACTGAAGCTTTCTTT. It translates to CASSPWTGTEAFF.

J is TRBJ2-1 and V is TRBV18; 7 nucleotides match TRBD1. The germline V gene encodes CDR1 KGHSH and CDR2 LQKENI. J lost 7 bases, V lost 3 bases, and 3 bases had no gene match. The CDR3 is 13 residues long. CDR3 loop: CASSPLQGNEQFF. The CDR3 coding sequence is TGTGCCAGCTCACCTCTACAGGGGAATGAGCAGTTCTTC.

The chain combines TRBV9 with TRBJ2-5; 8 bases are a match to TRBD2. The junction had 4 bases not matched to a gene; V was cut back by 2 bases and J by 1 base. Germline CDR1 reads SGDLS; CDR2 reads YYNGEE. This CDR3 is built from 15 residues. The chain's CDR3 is CASSVAGGSQETQYF. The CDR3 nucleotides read TGTGCCAGCAGCGTGGCGGGGGGATCCCAAGAGACCCAGTACTTC.

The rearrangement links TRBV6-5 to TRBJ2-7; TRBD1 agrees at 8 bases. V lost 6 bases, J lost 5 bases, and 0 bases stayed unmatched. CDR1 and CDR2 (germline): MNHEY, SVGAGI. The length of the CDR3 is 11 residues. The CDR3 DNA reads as TGTGCCAGCAGCAGGGGGCACGAGCAGTACTTC. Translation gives CASSRGHEQYF.

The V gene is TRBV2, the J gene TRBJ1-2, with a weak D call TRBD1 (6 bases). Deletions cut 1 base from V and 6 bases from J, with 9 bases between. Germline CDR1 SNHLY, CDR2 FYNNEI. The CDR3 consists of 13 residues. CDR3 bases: TGTGCCAGCAGTGAAGTCGGGACAAATGGCTACACCTTC. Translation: CASSEVGTNGYTF.

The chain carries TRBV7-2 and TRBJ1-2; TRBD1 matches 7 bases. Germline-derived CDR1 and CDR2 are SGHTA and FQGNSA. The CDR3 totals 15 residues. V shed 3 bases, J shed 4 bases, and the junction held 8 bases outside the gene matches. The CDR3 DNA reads TGTGCCAGCAGCTTGGGGCAGGCAGGGGGCTATGGCTACACCTTC. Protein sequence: CASSLGQAGGYGYTF.

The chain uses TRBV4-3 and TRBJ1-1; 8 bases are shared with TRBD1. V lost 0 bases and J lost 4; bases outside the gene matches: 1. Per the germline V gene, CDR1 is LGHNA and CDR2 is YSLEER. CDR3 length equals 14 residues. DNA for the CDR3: TGCGCCAGCAGCCAAGAAGACAGGGGCACTGAAGCTTTCTTT. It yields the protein CASSQEDRGTEAFF.

The CDR3 loop is CASSLLGTVGNEKLFF. CDR3 nucleotides: TGTGCCAGCAGTTTACTGGGGACAGTTGGTAATGAAAAACTGTTTTTT. J is TRBJ1-4 and V is TRBV6-4, with 7 bases aligning to TRBD1. Germline V gives CDR1 MRHNA, CDR2 SNTAGT. V dropped 5 bases and J dropped 4; count of bases not matched to a gene: 10. The CDR3 has 16 amino acids.

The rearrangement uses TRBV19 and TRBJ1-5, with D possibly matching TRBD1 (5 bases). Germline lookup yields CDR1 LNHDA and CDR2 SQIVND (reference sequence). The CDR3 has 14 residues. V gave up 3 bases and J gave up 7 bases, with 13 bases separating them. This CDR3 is CASSIGQGPQPQHF. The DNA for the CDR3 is TGTGCCAGTAGTATCGGGCAGGGTCCCCAGCCCCAGCATTTT.

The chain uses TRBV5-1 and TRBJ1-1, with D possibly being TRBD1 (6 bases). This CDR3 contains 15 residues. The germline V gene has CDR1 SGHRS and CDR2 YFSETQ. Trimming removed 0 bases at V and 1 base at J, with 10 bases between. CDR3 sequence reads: CASSLGDNPNTEAFF. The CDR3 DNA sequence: TGCGCCAGCAGCTTGGGGGACAACCCGAACACTGAAGCTTTCTTT.

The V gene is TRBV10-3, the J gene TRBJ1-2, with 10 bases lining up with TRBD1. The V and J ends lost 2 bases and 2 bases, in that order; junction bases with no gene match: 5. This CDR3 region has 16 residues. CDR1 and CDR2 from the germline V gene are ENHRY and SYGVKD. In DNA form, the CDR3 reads TGTGCCATCAGTGAGCCCCCGGGACAGGGGAACTATGGCTACACCTTC. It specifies CAISEPPGQGNYGYTF.

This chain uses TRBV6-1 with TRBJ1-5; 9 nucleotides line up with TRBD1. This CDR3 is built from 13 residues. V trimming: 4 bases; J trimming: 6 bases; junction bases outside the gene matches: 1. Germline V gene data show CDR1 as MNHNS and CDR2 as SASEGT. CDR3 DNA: TGTGCCAGCAGTGGACAGGGGGGTCAGCCCCAGCATTTT. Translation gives CASSGQGGQPQHF.

CDR3 region: CASGAGTGFSGANVLTF. The CDR3 bases are TGTGCCAGCGGCGCCGGGACAGGGTTTTCTGGGGCCAACGTCCTGACTTTC. V gene TRBV7-8 combines with J gene TRBJ2-6; 9 bases match TRBD1. J lost 1 base, V lost 8 bases, and 9 bases had no gene match. This CDR3 has 17 amino acids. Germline loops: CDR1 SGHVS, CDR2 FQNEAQ.

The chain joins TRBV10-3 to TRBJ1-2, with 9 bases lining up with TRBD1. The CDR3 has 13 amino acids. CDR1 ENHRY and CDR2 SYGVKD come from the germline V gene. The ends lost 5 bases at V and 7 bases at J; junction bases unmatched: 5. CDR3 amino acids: CAISRQGQGGYTF. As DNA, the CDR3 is TGTGCCATCAGTCGACAGGGACAGGGTGGCTACACCTTC.

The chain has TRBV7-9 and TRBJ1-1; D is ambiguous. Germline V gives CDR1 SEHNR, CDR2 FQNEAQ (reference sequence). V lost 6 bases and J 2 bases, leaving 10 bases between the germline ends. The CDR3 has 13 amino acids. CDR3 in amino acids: CASRRTVNTEAFF. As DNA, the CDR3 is TGTGCCAGCAGGAGAACAGTTAACACTGAAGCTTTCTTT. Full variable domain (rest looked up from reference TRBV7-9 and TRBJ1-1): DTGVSQNPRHKITKRGQNVTFRCDPISEHNRLYWYRQTLGQGPEFLTYFQNEAQLEKSRLLSDRFSAERPKGSFSTLEIQRTEQGDSAMYLCASRRTVNTEAFFGQGTRLTVV.

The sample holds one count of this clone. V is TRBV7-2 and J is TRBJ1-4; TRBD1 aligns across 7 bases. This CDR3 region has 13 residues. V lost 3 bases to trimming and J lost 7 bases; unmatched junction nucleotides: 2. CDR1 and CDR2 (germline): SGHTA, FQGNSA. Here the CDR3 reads CASSLDRREKLFF. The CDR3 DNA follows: TGTGCCAGCAGCTTGGACAGGCGTGAAAAACTGTTTTTT.

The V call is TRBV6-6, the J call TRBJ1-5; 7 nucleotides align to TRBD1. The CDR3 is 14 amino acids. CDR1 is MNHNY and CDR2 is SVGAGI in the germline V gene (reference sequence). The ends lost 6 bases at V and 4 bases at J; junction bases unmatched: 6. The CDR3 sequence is CASSVNRGNQPQHF. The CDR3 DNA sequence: TGTGCCAGCAGCGTGAACAGGGGTAATCAGCCCCAGCATTTT.

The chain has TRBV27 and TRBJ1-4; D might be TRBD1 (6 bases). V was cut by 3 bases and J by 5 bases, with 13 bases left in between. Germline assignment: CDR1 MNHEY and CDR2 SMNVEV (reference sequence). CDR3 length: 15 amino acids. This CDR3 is CASSLGEGGNEKLFF. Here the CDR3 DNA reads TGTGCCAGCAGTTTGGGCGAGGGGGGGAATGAAAAACTGTTTTTT. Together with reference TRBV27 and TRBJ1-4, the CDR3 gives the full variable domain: EAQVTQNPRYLITVTGKKLTVTCSQNMNHEYMSWYRQDPGLGLRQIYYSMNVEVTDKGDVPEGYKVSRKEKRNFPLILESPSPNQTSLYFCASSLGEGGNEKLFFGSGTQLSVL.